This T cell receptor (beta chain) derives from a study of T cell clusters in autoimmune cytopenias. Study as a whole: Per sample, median TRB depth was approximately 54,000 reads, yielding a median about 2,500 distinct clonotypes. Findings and limits, study-wide: Active autoimmune hepatitis patients had roughly 3-fold fewer exclusive TRB clusters than healthy donors. Physiological T cell clusters of healthy donors were apparently absent in primary autoimmune cytopenia patients. TRB repertoire shifts in secondary cytopenia and chronic lymphocytic leukemia mostly reflected lymphoma, not autoimmunity.

The CDR3 extends over 12 amino acids. From germline, CDR1 is SGHAT and CDR2 FQNNGV. TRB was amplified from about 260 ng of peripheral blood genomic DNA per sample. TRB was amplified by touch-down multiplex PCR, primer pools A and B combined. TCRdb derives one entry per CDR3 protein from the multiplex PCR reads, leaving out DNA. This listing includes about 12,000 distinct CDR3 sequences. A word on this clonotype: The antigen is unknown.

The receptor was isolated from a human donor with an autoimmune cytopenia or autoimmune hepatitis (not recorded which). This sequence joins TRBV11-2 and TRBJ2-7. The material sequenced was peripheral blood. CDR3 in amino acids: CASSLGTLEQYF.